The clone carrying this T cell receptor beta chain was recorded only once. This entry belongs to a study of radiotherapy plus CTLA-4 blockade in lung cancer. Libraries were prepared by immunoSEQ multiplex PCR; TCRdb keeps only in-frame clonotypes and omits some of them. The sample has approximately 40,000 clones, 75% to 80% seen once. This CDR3 has 11 residues. Germline CDR1 DFQATT, CDR2 SNEGSKA (reference sequence). Trimming pared 5 bases from V and 5 bases from J, leaving 9 bases between. This receptor was obtained from a human donor with non-small cell lung cancer whose response to radiotherapy plus ipilimumab could not be evaluated. Here the sequenced sample was peripheral blood, taken from a patient treated with radiotherapy plus ipilimumab. V usage is TRBV20-1 and J usage is TRBJ2-5; a weak D match, TRBD2 (6 bases). The DNA for the CDR3 is TGCAGTGCTTCTGGGGGGGAGACCCAGTACTTC. Its translation: CSASGGETQYF.